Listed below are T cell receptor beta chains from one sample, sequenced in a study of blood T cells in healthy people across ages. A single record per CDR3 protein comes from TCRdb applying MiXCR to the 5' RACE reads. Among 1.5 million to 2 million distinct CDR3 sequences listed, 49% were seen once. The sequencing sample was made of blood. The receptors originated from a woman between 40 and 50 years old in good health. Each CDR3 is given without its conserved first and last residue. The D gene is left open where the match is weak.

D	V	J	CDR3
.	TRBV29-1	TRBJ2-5	SSEGSSELPGETQY
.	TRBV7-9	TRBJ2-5	ASSLGLRVGQETQY
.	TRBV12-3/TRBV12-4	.	ASSFIQGAEQY
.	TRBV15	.	ATSRDQPGMVRIYNEQY
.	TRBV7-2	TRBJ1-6	ASSLVGVAGSLLH
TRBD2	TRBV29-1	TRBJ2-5	SARPSGTETQY
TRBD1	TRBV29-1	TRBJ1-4	SGQGTGEKLF
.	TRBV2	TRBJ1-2	ASSEPLVATYGYT
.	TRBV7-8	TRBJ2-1	ASSWGWTGEGDEQF
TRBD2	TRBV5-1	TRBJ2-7	ASSLAESAGGNYEQY
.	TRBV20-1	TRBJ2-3	SAGGGRSTDTQY
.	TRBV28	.	ANSLYGERGYEQY
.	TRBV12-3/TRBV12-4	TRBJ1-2	ASRPSAGTDGYT
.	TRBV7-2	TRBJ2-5	ASSPKVGFGETQY
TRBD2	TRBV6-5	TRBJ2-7	ASSYRRGSAYEQY
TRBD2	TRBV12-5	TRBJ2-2	ASGLVRPSGGLTGELF
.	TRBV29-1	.	SVVPYNEQY
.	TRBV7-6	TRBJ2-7	AGSLVATADYEQY
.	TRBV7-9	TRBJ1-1	ASSLGGEGMNTEAF
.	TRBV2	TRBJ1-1	ASTGSFFEAF
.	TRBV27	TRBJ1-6	ASSSRGAGNSPLH
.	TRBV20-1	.	SARGALPSSEQY
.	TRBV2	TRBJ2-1	ASNTPDRYNEQF
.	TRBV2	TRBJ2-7	ASSEEQVYEQY
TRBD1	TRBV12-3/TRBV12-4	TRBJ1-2	ASSFIDRGYDGYT
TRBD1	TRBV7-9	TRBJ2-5	ASSLGTGDQETQY
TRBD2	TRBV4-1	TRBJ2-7	ASSQDDRGGAREQY
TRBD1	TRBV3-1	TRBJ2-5	ASSRGQGAFETQY
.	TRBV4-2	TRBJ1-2	ASSQDWEGPRGRGYT
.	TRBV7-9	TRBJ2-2	ASSVEAERTTGELF
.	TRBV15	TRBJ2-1	ATSSINEQF
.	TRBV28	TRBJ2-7	ASSLRTEAY
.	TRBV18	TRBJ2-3	ASSPYSAGYTQY
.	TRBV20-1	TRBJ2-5	SAEARFEQETQY
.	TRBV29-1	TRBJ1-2	SVAARSGDGYT
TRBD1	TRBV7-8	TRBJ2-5	ASSFDRTGWETQY
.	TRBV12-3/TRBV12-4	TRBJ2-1	ASRWEGAGYNEQF
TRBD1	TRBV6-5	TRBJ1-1	ASSMTGTNTEAF
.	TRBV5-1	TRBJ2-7	ASSLDDISYEQY
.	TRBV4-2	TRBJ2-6	ASSQESRGSGANVLT
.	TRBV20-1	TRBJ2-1	SAPTPLPGLNEQF
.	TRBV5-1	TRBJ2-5	ASAPINSPPDQETQY
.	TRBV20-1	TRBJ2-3	SADRGAGERLITDTQY
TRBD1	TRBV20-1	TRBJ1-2	SARPTGGGNGYT
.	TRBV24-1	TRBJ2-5	ATNGHSQETQY
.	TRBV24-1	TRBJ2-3	ATSDFYREGADTQY
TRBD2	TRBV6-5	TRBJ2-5	ASSYSGGAQY
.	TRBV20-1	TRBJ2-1	SARDDVGATYNEQF
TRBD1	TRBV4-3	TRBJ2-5	ASSQLPWTGGQETQY
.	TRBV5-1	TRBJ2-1	ASSLVASEGEQF
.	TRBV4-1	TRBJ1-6	ASSPPSRGLGSPYLH
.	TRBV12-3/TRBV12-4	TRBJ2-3	ASSPLVREFQY
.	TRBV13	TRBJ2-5	ASSLSRGDDNEQY